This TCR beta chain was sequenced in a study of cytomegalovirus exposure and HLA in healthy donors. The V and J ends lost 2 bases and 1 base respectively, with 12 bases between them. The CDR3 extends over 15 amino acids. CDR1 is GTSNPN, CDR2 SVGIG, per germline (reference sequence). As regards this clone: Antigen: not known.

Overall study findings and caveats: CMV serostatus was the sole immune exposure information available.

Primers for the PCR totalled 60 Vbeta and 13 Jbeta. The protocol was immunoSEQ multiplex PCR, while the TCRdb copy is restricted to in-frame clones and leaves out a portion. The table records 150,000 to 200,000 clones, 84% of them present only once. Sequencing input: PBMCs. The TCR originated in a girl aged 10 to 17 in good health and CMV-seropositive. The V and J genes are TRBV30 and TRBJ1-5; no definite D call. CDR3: CAWSHFGRSNQPQHF. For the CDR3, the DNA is TGTGCCTGGAGTCATTTCGGTAGAAGCAATCAGCCCCAGCATTTT.